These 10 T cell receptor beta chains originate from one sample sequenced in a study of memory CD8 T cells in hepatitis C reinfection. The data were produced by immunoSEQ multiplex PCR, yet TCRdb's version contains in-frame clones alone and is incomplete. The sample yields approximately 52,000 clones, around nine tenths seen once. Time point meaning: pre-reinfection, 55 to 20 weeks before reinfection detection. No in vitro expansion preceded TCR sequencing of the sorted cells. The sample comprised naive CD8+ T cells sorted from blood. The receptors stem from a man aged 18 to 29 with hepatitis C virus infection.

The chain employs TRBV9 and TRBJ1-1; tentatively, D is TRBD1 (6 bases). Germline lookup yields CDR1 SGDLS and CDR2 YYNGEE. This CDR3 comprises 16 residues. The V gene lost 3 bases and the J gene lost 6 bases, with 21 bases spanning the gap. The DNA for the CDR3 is TGTGCCAGCAGCGAGTGGGGTGGGGGGGGGCTTTCTGAAGCTTTCTTT. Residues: CASSEWGGGGLSEAFF.

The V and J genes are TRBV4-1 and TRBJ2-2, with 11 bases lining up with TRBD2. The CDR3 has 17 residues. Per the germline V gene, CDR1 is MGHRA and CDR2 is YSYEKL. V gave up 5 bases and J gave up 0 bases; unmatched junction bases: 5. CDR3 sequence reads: CASSSLAGGANTGELFF. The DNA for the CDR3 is TGCGCCAGCAGCTCGCTAGCGGGGGGCGCGAACACCGGGGAGCTGTTTTTT.

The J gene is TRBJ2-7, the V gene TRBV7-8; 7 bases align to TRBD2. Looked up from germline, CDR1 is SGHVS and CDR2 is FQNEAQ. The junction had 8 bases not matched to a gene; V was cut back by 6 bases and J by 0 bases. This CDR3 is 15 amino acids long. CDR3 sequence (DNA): TGTGCCAGCAGTTCCGGGGTAGCGGGCTCCTACGAGCAGTACGTC. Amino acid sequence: CASSSGVAGSYEQYV.

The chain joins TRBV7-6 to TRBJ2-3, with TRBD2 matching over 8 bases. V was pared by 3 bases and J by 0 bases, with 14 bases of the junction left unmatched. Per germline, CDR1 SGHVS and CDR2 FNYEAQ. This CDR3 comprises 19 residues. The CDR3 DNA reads TGTGCCAGCAGCTTTAACCGACCGGGGGGGAAGACTAGCACAGATACGCAGTATTTT. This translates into CASSFNRPGGKTSTDTQYF.

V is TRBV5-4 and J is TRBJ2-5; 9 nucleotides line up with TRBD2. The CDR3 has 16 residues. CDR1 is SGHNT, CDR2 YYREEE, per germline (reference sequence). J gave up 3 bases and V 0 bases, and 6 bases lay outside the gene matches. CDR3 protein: CASSLVPTSGKETQYF. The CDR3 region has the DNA TGTGCCAGCAGCTTGGTCCCGACTAGCGGTAAAGAGACCCAGTACTTC.

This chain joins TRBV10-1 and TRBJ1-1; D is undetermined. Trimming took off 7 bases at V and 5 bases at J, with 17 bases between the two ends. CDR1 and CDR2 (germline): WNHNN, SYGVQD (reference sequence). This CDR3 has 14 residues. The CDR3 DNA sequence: TGCGCCAGCACCAGCCCTGCCGCAGCGACTGAAGCTTTCTTT. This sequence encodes CASTSPAAATEAFF.

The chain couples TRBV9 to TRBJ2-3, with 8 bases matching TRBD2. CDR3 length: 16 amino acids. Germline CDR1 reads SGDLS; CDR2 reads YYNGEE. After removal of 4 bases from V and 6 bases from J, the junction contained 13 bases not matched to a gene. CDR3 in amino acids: CASSPGLGGRRDTQYF. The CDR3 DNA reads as TGTGCCAGCAGCCCCGGGTTGGGCGGGAGGAGGGATACGCAGTATTTT.

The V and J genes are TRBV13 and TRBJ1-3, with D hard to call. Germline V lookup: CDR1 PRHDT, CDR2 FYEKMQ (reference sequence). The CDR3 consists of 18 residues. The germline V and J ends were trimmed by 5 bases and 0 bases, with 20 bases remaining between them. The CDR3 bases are TGTGCCAGCAGCCCCCGGTCCGTGTACGGAGTCTCTGGAAACACCATATATTTT. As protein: CASSPRSVYGVSGNTIYF.

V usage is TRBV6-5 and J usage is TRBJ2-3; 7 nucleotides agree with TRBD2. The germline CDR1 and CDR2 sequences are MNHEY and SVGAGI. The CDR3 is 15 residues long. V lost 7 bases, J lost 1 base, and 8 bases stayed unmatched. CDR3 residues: CASNRLGGGTDTQYF. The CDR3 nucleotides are TGTGCCAGCAATCGCTTGGGGGGGGGCACAGATACGCAGTATTTT.

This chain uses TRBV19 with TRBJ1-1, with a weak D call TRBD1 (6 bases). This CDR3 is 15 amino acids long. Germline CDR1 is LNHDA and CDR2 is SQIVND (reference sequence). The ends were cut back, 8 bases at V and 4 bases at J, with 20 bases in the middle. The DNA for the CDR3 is TGTGCCAGTTCCGCAACGGGGGGGCTGGGCACTGAAGCTTTCTTT. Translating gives CASSATGGLGTEAFF.